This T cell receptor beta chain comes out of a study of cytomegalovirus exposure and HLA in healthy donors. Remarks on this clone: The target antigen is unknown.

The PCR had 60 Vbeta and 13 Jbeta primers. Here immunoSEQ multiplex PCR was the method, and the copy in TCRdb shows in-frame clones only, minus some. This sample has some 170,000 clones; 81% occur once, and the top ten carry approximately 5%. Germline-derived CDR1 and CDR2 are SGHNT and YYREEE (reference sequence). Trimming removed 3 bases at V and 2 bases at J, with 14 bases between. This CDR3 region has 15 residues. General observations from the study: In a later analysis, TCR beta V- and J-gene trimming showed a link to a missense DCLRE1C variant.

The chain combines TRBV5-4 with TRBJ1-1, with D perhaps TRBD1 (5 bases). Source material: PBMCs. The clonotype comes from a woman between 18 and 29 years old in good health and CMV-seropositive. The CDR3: CASSSRTGFNTEAFF. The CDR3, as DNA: TGTGCCAGCAGCTCAAGAACAGGATTTAACACTGAAGCTTTCTTT. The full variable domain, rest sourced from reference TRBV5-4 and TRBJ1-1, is ETGVTQSPTHLIKTRGQQVTLRCSSQSGHNTVSWYQQALGQGPQFIFQYYREEENGRGNFPPRFSGLQFPNYSSELNVNALELDDSALYLCASSSRTGFNTEAFFGQGTRLTVV.